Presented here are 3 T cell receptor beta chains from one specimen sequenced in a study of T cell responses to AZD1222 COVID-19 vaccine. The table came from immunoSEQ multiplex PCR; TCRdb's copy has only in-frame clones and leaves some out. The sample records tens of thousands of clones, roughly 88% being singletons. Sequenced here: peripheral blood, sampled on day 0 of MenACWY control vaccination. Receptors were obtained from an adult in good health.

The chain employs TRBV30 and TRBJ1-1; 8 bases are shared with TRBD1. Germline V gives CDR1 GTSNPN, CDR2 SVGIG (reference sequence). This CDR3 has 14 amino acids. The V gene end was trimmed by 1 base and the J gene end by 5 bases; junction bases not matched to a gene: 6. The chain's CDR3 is CAWSDTGGWTEAFF. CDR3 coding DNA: TGTGCCTGGAGTGATACAGGGGGATGGACTGAAGCTTTCTTT.

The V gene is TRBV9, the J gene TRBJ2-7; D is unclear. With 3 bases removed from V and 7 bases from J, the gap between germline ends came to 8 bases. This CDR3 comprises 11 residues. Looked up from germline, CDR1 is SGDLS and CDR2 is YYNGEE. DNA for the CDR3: TGTGCCAGCAGCGCGGCCGGGGAGCAGTACTTC. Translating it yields CASSAAGEQYF.

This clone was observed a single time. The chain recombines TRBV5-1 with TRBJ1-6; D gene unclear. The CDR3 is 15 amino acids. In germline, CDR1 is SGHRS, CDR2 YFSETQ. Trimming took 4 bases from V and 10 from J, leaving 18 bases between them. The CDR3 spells CASSLRPDTNSPLHF. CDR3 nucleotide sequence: TGCGCCAGCAGCCTTAGACCCGACACCAACTCACCCCTCCACTTT.